This T cell receptor beta chain was sequenced for a study of PD-1 blockade in classical Hodgkin lymphoma (dated by TCRdb to 2020 to 2021). About the study as a whole: Nivolumab dosing was 3 mg/kg intravenously every 2 weeks, continuing until either disease progression or unacceptable toxicity. The study used CyTOF and TCR beta sequencing to define a peripheral blood immune signature of response to PD-1 blockade in classical Hodgkin lymphoma.

Results and caveats for the whole study, not just this receptor: Baseline TCR diversity was reported to be lower in newly diagnosed patients than in healthy donors, and even lower in relapsed/refractory patients. Lower diversity was seen in patients whose nivolumab began less than 1 year after ASCT, and these patients were left out of later analyses so that immune reconstitution would not confound the results. Trial patients with a complete response had baseline diversity similar to that of newly diagnosed patients, while partial responders and progressors had significantly lower diversity. The study was limited to a single clinical trial cohort, and causes of repertoire differences, possibly disease activity or prior therapy, remained undefined. By C4D1, a significant rise was seen in CD4+ TCR diversity but not in CD8+ TCR diversity (p=0.0027 vs p=0.16), and the rise was most apparent among complete responders (p=0.02).

The time point label, as the study defines it: cycle 4 day 1 (C4D1), after 6 weeks of nivolumab. All trial patients had relapsed after autologous stem cell transplantation, with cohorts A, B and C differing in prior brentuximab vedotin exposure. A total of about 51 patients with relapsed/refractory classical Hodgkin lymphoma made up the trial cohort, and each patient's best overall response was complete response, partial response or progressive disease. Trial patients were treated with single-agent nivolumab in the multi-cohort phase II CheckMate 205 trial. An independent review committee assessed best overall response by applying the 2007 International Working Group response criteria. PBMCs from the trial were collected at three points: immediately before nivolumab initiation (C1D1), and during therapy at cycle 2 day 1 and cycle 4 day 1. Peripheral blood was collected in 8 mL Vacutainer Cell Preparation Tubes, from which PBMCs were isolated by centrifugation and then cryopreserved.

The Qiagen DNeasy kit was used to extract genomic DNA from unsorted PBMCs and from the negatively selected CD4+ and CD8+ fractions. Amplification of TCR beta CDR3 regions was done by immunoSEQ multiplex PCR with primers that anneal to V and J segments. A synthetic immune receptor repertoire was used to minimize amplification bias, and remaining bias was computationally removed after sequencing. Concerning the study's data processing: Repertoire diversity was quantified as the Shannon entropy index using custom Python scripts. The unsorted, CD4+ and CD8+ repertoires were each analyzed separately, with the exception of combined analyses, where CD4+ and CD8+ sequences were merged in silico. A clone was considered expanded if an increase in frequency of at least 2-fold after treatment relative to C1D1 was found, and a pseudocount of 0.5 was applied to clones undetected at baseline. Clones with 0 or 1 copy at C1D1 were defined as singleton clones, while clones with 2 or more copies were defined as non-singleton clones. Clones expanded in unsorted samples were labelled as CD4+, CD8+ or unknown by matching protein sequences in sorted samples from the same patient. Wilcoxon tests on paired samples were used to test diversity changes from C1D1 to C4D1. The immuneACCESS repertoire file appears here via TCRdb, limited to in-frame rearrangements. These files lack a portion of the clones; in checked studies, under half of the deficit traces to unresolved V genes, and the cause of the others is not known. That table gives V, J and clone size, and the DNA gave D and trimming. For this sample the table gives about 9,700 clones, of which roughly 80% were detected only once. Of the sample, roughly 41% falls within the top ten clones.

Points on this clone: Its antigen is unknown. There are no base qualities to consult, and no much larger clone falls within one base.

The sample here was peripheral blood mononuclear cells (PBMCs), taken before the fourth cycle of nivolumab. The sequence was collected from a human donor with classical Hodgkin lymphoma.

CDR3 loop: CASSSRQGLGETQYF. The DNA reads TGTGCCAGCAGTTCTCGACAGGGGCTAGGTGAGACCCAGTACTTC. Recombination linked TRBV7-9 to TRBJ2-5; the junction holds 8 bases that match TRBD1. V lost 6 bases and J lost 5 bases, and the count of bases not matched to a germline gene is 11. The germline V gene encodes CDR1 SEHNR and CDR2 FQNEAQ (reference sequence). The CDR3 measures 15 amino acids from cysteine to phenylalanine. Just the 45-base CDR3 DNA is kept, in frame starting at base 1.